The 9 T cell receptor beta chains reported below all come from one sample, sequenced in a study of radiotherapy plus CTLA-4 blockade in lung cancer. Repertoires were generated with immunoSEQ multiplex PCR, while TCRdb's copy carries only in-frame clones and drops some. The profile shows 85,000 to 100,000 clones, more than 85% of them singletons. Sequencing was performed on peripheral blood, taken from a patient treated with radiotherapy plus ipilimumab. These receptors were taken from a human donor with non-small cell lung cancer that progressed on radiotherapy plus ipilimumab.

The chain employs TRBV30 and TRBJ2-7; 11 bases are a match to TRBD2. The junction had 3 bases not matched to a gene; V was cut back by 4 bases and J by 4 bases. The CDR3 is 13 amino acids. The germline V gene has CDR1 GTSNPN and CDR2 SVGIG (reference sequence). The CDR3 DNA reads as TGTGCCTGGAAAGCTAGCGGGAGGTACGAGCAGTACTTC. Its protein is CAWKASGRYEQYF.

The rearrangement links TRBV5-1 to TRBJ1-1; D may be TRBD1 (5 bases). The V gene's germline CDR1 is SGHRS and CDR2 YFSETQ. The CDR3 spans 17 residues. Trimming stripped 3 bases from V and 1 base from J, with 19 bases between. CDR3 sequence: CASSWNTGRGGNTEAFF. The CDR3 coding sequence is TGCGCCAGCAGCTGGAACACAGGACGCGGGGGGAACACTGAAGCTTTCTTT.

The chain has TRBV6-1 and TRBJ1-5; D unclear. CDR1 is MNHNS and CDR2 is SASEGT in the germline V gene. The CDR3 contains 11 residues. V lost 10 bases and J 3 bases, leaving 7 bases between the germline ends. In nucleotides, the CDR3 is TGTGCCACGGGGTTCAATCAGCCCCAGCATTTT. Protein: CATGFNQPQHF.

V and J are TRBV27 and TRBJ2-5; TRBD2 might be the D (6 bases). The germline gives CDR1 MNHEY, CDR2 SMNVEV (reference sequence). Trimming removed 2 bases at V and 6 bases at J, with 16 bases between. The CDR3 spans 15 residues. Here the CDR3 reads CASSLAGPTEKTQYF. The CDR3 DNA follows: TGTGCCAGCAGTTTAGCGGGGCCAACGGAGAAGACCCAGTACTTC.

The rearrangement links TRBV30 to TRBJ2-3, with TRBD2 matching over 9 bases. With 3 bases clipped from V and 2 bases from J, the junction kept 3 bases outside the gene matches. Germline V gene sequence: CDR1 GTSNPN, CDR2 SVGIG (reference sequence). This CDR3 has 14 amino acids. CDR3 nucleotides: TGTGCCTGGAGGCGGGGGGGGGTCACAGATACGCAGTATTTT. This encodes CAWRRGGVTDTQYF.

J is TRBJ2-5 and V is TRBV10-3, with D perhaps TRBD1 (6 bases). This CDR3 has 14 amino acids. Trimming removed 1 base from V and 5 bases from J, with 11 bases in between. Germline loops: CDR1 ENHRY, CDR2 SYGVKD. CDR3 in DNA: TGTGCCATCAGTGAGTTAGGGGGTTCGGAGACCCAGTACTTC. Amino acids: CAISELGGSETQYF.

The chain is built from TRBV25-1 and TRBJ2-3; weak D call: TRBD1 (6 bases). The V gene lost 6 bases and the J gene lost 3 bases, with 10 bases spanning the gap. CDR1 is MGHDK and CDR2 is SYGVNS in the germline V gene. This CDR3 is 13 amino acids long. CDR3 in amino acids: CASSLQGTDTQYF. The CDR3 DNA follows: TGTGCCAGCAGCTTACAGGGTACAGATACGCAGTATTTT.

In its sample, this clone was seen once. The chain links TRBV7-8 to TRBJ1-5; tentative D call: TRBD1 (6 bases). The ends were cut back, 1 base at V and 4 bases at J, with 14 bases in the middle. The CDR3 has 16 residues. Per germline, CDR1 SGHVS and CDR2 FQNEAQ. The CDR3 nucleotides are TGTGCCAGCAGCTTAGGGGGGACAAGGAGTAATCAGCCCCAGCATTTT. Translation: CASSLGGTRSNQPQHF.

The chain joins TRBV6-5 to TRBJ2-7; D is unclear. Germline V gene sequence: CDR1 MNHEY, CDR2 SVGAGI. V lost 4 bases and J 4 bases, leaving 5 bases between the germline ends. This CDR3 comprises 11 residues. The CDR3: CASSLTYEQYF. DNA for the CDR3: TGTGCCAGCAGTTTGACGTACGAGCAGTACTTC.